This T cell receptor (beta chain) emerged from a study of OX40 agonist ivuxolimab in advanced cancers. Note on this clone: Its target is unknown.

The germline CDR1 and CDR2 sequences are SEHNR and FQNEAQ (reference sequence). The CDR3 consists of 15 residues. V was trimmed by 5 bases and J by 7 bases, leaving 21 bases between them. Regarding the study as a whole: At doses 0.1 to 3.0 mg/kg, CD4+ and CD8+ clones expanded.

TCRdb's table, derived via immunoSEQ multiplex PCR, lists solely in-frame clones and lacks some. The data hold some 74,000 clones, with roughly 94% observed a single time. This chain links TRBV7-9 with TRBJ2-7, with D perhaps TRBD1 or TRBD2 (5 bases each). This clonotype was sampled from an adult with an advanced solid tumor such as melanoma, head and neck, liver or kidney cancer. Sequenced here: CD4+ or CD8+ T cells sorted from blood, sampled in a trial of the OX40 agonist ivuxolimab. The DNA of the CDR3 is TGTGCCAGCAGCCTTGGACGGGACCCTAGGGAGGAGCAGTACTTC. It yields the protein CASSLGRDPREEQYF.